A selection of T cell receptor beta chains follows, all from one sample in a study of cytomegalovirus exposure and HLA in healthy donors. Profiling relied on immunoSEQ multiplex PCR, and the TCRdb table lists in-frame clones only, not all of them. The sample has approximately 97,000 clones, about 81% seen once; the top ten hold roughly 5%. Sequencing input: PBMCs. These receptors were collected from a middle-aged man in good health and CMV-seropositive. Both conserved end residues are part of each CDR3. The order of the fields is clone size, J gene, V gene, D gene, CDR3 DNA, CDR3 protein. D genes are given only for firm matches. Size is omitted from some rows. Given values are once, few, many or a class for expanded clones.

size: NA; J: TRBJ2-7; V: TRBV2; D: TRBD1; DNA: TGTGCCAGCAGTCTTACCGGGACAGGGGGCGTCGAGCAGTACTTC; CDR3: CASSLTGTGGVEQYF
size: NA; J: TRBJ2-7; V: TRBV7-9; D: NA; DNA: TGTGCCAGCAGCCCCCCCAGGAAGGGGGTATCCTTCGAGCAGTACTTC; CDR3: CASSPPRKGVSFEQYF
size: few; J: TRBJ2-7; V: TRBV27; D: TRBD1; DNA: TGTGCCAGCAGCCCCAGCGGGGACAGGGTCTACGAGCAGTACTTC; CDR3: CASSPSGDRVYEQYF
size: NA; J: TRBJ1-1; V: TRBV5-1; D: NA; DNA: TGCGCCAGCAGCTTGGTGAGTAAGAACACTGAAGCTTTCTTT; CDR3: CASSLVSKNTEAFF
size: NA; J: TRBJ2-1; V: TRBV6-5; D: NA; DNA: TGTGCCAGCAGTTACGGGGGCCCCTACAATGAGCAGTTCTTC; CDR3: CASSYGGPYNEQFF
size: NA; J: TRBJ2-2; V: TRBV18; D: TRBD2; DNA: TGTGCCAGCTCACCACCGTCACTAGCGGGGATCGGGGAGCTGTTTTTT; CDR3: CASSPPSLAGIGELFF
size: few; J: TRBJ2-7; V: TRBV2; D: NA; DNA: TGTGCCAGCTTGGCCAGCGAGCAGTACTTC; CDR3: CASLASEQYF
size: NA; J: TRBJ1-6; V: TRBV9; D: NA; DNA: TGTGCCAGCAGCGTAGCTACAGGTGATTCACCCCTCCACTTT; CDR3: CASSVATGDSPLHF
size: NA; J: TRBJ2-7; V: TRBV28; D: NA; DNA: TGTGCCAGCAGCCGGGGGAAGTACGAGCAGTACTTC; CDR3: CASSRGKYEQYF
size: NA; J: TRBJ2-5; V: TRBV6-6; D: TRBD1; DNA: TGTGCCAGCAGTTACCTAACAGGGGAAGAGACCCAGTACTTC; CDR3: CASSYLTGEETQYF
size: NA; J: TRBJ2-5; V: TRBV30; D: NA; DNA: TGTGCCTGGAGTACAGGCCAAGAGACCCAGTACTTC; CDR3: CAWSTGQETQYF
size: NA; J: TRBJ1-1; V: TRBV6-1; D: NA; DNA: TGTGCCAGTGCAGGGTTTTCTGAAGCTTTCTTT; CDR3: CASAGFSEAFF
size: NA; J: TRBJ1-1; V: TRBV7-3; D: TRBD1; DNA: TGTGCCAGCAGCAGGGACAGGAACACTGAAGCTTTCTTT; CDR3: CASSRDRNTEAFF
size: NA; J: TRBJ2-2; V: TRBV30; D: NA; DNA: TGTGCCTGGGGAGGGCCTACGAACACCGGGGAGCTGTTTTTT; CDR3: CAWGGPTNTGELFF
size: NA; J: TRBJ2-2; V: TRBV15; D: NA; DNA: TGTGCCACCAGCCGGGACAAGAACACCGGGGAGCTGTTTTTT; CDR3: CATSRDKNTGELFF
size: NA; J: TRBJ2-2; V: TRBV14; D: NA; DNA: TGTGCCAGCAGCCAAGCGCGGCAGACTTTAGCGAACACCGGGGAGCTGTTTTTT; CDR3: CASSQARQTLANTGELFF
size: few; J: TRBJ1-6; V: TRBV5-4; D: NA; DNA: TGTGCCAGCAGCTTAGGGCAGGGTTTCAATTCACCCCTCCACTTT; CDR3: CASSLGQGFNSPLHF
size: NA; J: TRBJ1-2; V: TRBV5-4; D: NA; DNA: TGTGCCAGCAGCTCCCAACGTCCACAGGCCGGCTACACCTTC; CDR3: CASSSQRPQAGYTF
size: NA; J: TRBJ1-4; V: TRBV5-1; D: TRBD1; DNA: TGCGCCAGCAGCCAGGCAGGGGGCGATGTGGGAAAACTGTTTTTT; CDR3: CASSQAGGDVGKLFF
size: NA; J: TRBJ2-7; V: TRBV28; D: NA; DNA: TGTGCCAGCAGTTTCGAGGGTTTTAGCACCTACGAGCAGTACTTC; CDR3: CASSFEGFSTYEQYF
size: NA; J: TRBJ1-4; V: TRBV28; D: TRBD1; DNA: TGTGCCAGCAGTTCCAACAGGGGATCAACTAATGAAAAACTGTTTTTT; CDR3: CASSSNRGSTNEKLFF
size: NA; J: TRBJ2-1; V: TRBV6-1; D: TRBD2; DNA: TGTGCCAGCAGTGGGACTAGCGGGATGGTGGTAAATGAGCAGTTCTTC; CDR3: CASSGTSGMVVNEQFF
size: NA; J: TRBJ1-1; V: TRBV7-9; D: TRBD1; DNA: TGTGCCAGCAGCGTCGCTCAGGGGGGTGAAGCTTTCTTT; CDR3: CASSVAQGGEAFF
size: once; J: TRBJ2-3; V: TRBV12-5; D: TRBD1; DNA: TGTGCTAGTGGCCCTAACTGGGACAGGGGTTTAGATACGCAGTATTTT; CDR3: CASGPNWDRGLDTQYF
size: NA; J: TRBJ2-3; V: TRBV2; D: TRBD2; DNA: TGTGCCAGTCACAGGGTCAGGACTAGCGTAGGAGGGCAGTATTTT; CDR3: CASHRVRTSVGGQYF
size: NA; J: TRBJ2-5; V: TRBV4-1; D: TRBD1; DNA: TGCGCCAGCAGTAAAGGGGGATTGGGACAGCCCGGGGCCCAGTACTTC; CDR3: CASSKGGLGQPGAQYF
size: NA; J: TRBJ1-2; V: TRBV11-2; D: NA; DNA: TGTGCCAGCAGCCCGAGACTTTTGGACAGCCCCATCTATGGCTACACCTTC; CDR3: CASSPRLLDSPIYGYTF
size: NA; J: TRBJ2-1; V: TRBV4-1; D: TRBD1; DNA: TGCGCCAGCAGCCAAGGGGTCCAAAGGGGGCGCACCTACAATGAGCAGTTCTTC; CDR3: CASSQGVQRGRTYNEQFF
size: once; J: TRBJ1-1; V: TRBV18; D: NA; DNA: TGTGCCAGCTCACCAGGGTTGGTGACAGTATCTAACACTGAAGCTTTCTTT; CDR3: CASSPGLVTVSNTEAFF
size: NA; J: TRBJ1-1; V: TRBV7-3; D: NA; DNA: TGTGCCAGCAGCCCGTCCGGGGAGAACACTGAAGCTTTCTTT; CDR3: CASSPSGENTEAFF
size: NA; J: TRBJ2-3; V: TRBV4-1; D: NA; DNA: TGCGCCAGCAGCCAATCCCGTGCAGATACGCAGTATTTT; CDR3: CASSQSRADTQYF
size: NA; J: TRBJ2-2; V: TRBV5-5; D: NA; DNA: TGTGCCAGCAGCTTTAGGCTAGCCCCCGGGGAGCTGTTTTTT; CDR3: CASSFRLAPGELFF
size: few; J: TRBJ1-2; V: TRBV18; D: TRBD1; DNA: TGTGCCAGCTCACCACTAACGGGACAGCTACCAAACTATGGCTACACCTTC; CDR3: CASSPLTGQLPNYGYTF
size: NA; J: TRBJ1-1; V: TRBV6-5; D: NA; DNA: TGTGCCAGCATGGGCAGGATGAACACTGAAGCTTTCTTT; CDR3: CASMGRMNTEAFF
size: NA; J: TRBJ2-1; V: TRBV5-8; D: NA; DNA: TGTGCCAGCAGCTTTGGCGGGGTACACAATGAGCAGTTCTTC; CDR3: CASSFGGVHNEQFF
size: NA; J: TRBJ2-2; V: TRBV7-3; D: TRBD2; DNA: TGTGCCAGCAGCTTAATGCCTAGCGGGCCATCTTGGGCCGGGGAGCTGTTTTTT; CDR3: CASSLMPSGPSWAGELFF
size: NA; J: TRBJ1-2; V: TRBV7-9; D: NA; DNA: TGTGCCAGCAGCTTAGGGCAGGCTAACTATGGCTACACCTTC; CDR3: CASSLGQANYGYTF
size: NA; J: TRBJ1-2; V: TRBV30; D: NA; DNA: TGTGCCTGGAGTGTATCGGGGGGCCCGGGAGGCTACACCTTC; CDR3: CAWSVSGGPGGYTF
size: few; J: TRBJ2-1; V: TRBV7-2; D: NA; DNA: TGTGCCAGCAGCTTAGATTCACGGGAGTTGAATGAGCAGTTCTTC; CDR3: CASSLDSRELNEQFF
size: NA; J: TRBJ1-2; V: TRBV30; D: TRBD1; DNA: TGTGCCTGGTCTACCGGGACAGGGGTGGACTACACCTTC; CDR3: CAWSTGTGVDYTF
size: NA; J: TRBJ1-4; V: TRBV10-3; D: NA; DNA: TGTGCCATCAGTGAGCCCGATGAAAAACTGTTTTTT; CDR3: CAISEPDEKLFF
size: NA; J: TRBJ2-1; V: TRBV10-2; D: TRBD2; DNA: TGCGCCAGCAGTGAGTCGCCCCATCTAGCGGATCCCTACAATGAGCAGTTCTTC; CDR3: CASSESPHLADPYNEQFF
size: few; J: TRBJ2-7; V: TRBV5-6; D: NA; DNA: TGTGCCAGCAGCCGGACAGCGAGCTCCTACGAGCAGTACTTC; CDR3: CASSRTASSYEQYF
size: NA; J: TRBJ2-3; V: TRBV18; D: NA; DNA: TGTGCCAGCTCACTTCATCAGGGGAGCACAGATACGCAGTATTTT; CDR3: CASSLHQGSTDTQYF
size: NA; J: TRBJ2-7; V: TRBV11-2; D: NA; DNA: TGTGCCAGCAGCCCACTCCCCGGGACAATCTACGAGCAGTACTTC; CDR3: CASSPLPGTIYEQYF
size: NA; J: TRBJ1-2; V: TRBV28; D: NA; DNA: TGTGCCAGCAGTTTTGTGGGGCAGGCGGACTATGGCTACACCTTC; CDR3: CASSFVGQADYGYTF
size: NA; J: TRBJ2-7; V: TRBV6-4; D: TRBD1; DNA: TGTGCCAGCAGTGCGCCGGGACAGGATTCTCCGAGCTCCTACGAGCAGTACTTC; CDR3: CASSAPGQDSPSSYEQYF
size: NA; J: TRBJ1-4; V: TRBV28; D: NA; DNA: TGTGCCAGCAGAATACAGGAAAAACTGTTTTTT; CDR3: CASRIQEKLFF
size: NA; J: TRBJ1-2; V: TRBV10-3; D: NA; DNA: TGTGCCATCAGTGAGGGGGGAGGTGGCTACACCTTC; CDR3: CAISEGGGGYTF
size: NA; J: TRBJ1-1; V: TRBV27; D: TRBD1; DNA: TGTGCCAGCAGTCACAGGGGTAGGACTGAAGCTTTCTTT; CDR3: CASSHRGRTEAFF
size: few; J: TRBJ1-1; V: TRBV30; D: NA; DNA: TGTGCCGGGCAACAGGGCTTGAACACTGAAGCTTTCTTT; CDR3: CAGQQGLNTEAFF
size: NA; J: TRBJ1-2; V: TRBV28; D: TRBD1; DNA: TGTGCCAGCAGTTTCACCCGGACAGGGGTGAACTATGGCTACACCTTC; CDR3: CASSFTRTGVNYGYTF
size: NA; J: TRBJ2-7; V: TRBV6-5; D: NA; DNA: TGTGCCAGCAGTTATCTGGCGGGCTCCTACGAGCAGTACTTC; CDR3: CASSYLAGSYEQYF
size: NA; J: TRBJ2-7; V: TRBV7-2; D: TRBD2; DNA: TGTGCCAGCAGCCCCCGCGGGGGGACTGCATACGAGCAGTACTTC; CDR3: CASSPRGGTAYEQYF
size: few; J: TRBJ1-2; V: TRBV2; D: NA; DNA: TGTGCCAGCAGTGCCCAGGACCAGGGGGGCTACACCTTC; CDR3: CASSAQDQGGYTF
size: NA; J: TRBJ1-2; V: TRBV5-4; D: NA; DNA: TGTGCCAGCAGCTATGGAAGCCCGCGGGGGCGCGGGTATGGCTACACCTTC; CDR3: CASSYGSPRGRGYGYTF
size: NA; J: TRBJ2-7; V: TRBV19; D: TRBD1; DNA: TGTGCCAGTAGTGTCCGGGACAGACCCTACGAGCAGTACTTC; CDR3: CASSVRDRPYEQYF
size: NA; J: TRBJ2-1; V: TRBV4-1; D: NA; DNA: TGCGCCAGCAGCCTTTCAGGGATGGGCGTGAGCTCCTACAATGAGCAGTTCTTC; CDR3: CASSLSGMGVSSYNEQFF
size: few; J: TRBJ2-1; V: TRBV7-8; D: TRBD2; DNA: TGTGCCAGCAGACTATTGAGCGGGAGGACTTACAATGAGCAGTTCTTC; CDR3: CASRLLSGRTYNEQFF